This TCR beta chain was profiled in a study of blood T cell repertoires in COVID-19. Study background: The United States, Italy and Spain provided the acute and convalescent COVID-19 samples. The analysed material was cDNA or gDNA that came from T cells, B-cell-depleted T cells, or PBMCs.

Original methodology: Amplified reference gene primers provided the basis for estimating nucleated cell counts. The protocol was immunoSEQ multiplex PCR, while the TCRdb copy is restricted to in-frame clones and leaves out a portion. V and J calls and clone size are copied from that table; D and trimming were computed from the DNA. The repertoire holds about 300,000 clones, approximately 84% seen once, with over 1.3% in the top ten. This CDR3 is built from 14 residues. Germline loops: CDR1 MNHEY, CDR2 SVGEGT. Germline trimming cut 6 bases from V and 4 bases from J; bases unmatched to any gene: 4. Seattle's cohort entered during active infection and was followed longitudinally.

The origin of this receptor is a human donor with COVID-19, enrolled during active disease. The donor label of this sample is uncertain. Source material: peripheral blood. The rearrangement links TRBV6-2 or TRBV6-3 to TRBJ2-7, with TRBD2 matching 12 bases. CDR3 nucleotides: TGTGCCAGCAGCACCGGGACTAGCGGGTACGAGCAGTACTTC. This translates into CASSTGTSGYEQYF.